Following are 13 T cell receptor beta chains from one sample sequenced in a study of blood T cell repertoires in COVID-19. Method: immunoSEQ multiplex PCR; TCRdb's copy keeps in-frame clones and lacks some. The table has hundreds of thousands of clones, about 86% seen once. What was sequenced was PBMCs or T cells enriched from blood (not recorded which). These receptors all come from a woman aged 50 to 60 with acute COVID-19.

The rearrangement uses TRBV5-1 and TRBJ2-1, with TRBD2 as a possible D gene (5 bases). There are 18 residues in the CDR3. Germline CDR1 and CDR2: SGHRS and YFSETQ. Between the trimmed V and J ends, which lost 0 bases and 2 bases, there was a span of 18 bases. The CDR3, as DNA: TGCGCCAGCAGCTTGGACGGCTCCCAACTAGGGACCTACAATGAGCAGTTCTTC. This encodes CASSLDGSQLGTYNEQFF.

V and J are TRBV14 and TRBJ1-5; 9 positions match TRBD1. The germline V gene encodes CDR1 SGHDN and CDR2 FVKESK. The V and J ends lost 0 bases and 5 bases, in that order; junction bases with no gene match: 2. This CDR3 is built from 15 residues. CDR3 protein: CASSQEGQGDQPQHF. CDR3 DNA: TGTGCCAGCAGCCAAGAGGGACAGGGTGATCAGCCCCAGCATTTT.

The chain is built from TRBV5-5 and TRBJ2-5; 13 bases map to TRBD2. Germline V gene data show CDR1 as SGHKS and CDR2 as YYEKEE (reference sequence). This CDR3 comprises 15 residues. Germline trimming cut 5 bases from V and 2 bases from J; bases unmatched to any gene: 3. CDR3 region: CASRRGLAGQETQYF. The CDR3 DNA reads as TGTGCCAGCAGAAGGGGACTAGCGGGACAAGAGACCCAGTACTTC.

The CDR3 DNA reads TGTGCCAGCAGTTTTAACGGGGGCAATCAGCCCCAGCATTTT. Amino acids: CASSFNGGNQPQHF. The genes are TRBV27 and TRBJ1-5; D call uncertain. CDR3 size: 14 residues. From germline, CDR1 is MNHEY and CDR2 SMNVEV (reference sequence). Trimming took off 3 bases at V and 2 bases at J, with 8 bases between the two ends.

The chain has TRBV6-5 and TRBJ2-1, with 7 bases fitting TRBD1. This CDR3 comprises 12 residues. Germline V gives CDR1 MNHEY, CDR2 SVGAGI. With V trimmed by 6 bases and J by 7 bases, 3 bases remained unmatched. The CDR3 region is CASSAQGNEQFF. CDR3 sequence (DNA): TGTGCCAGCAGCGCACAGGGGAATGAGCAGTTCTTC.

The CDR3 is CASSAGGLAISPEQYF. CDR3 nucleotide sequence: TGTGCCAGCAGCGCCGGGGGGCTAGCGATATCCCCCGAGCAGTACTTC. This rearrangement joins TRBV9 to TRBJ2-7, with a weak D call TRBD2 (7 bases). The CDR3 sequence is 16 residues long. Germline CDR1 reads SGDLS; CDR2 reads YYNGEE. The ends were cut back, 3 bases at V and 6 bases at J, with 22 bases in the middle.

This clone has just one count. The identical CDR3 is also encoded by other nucleotide sequences in the sample. The chain is built from TRBV18 and TRBJ1-4; the D is unclear. Trimming shortened V by 3 bases and J by 8 bases, and 13 bases separated the two germline ends. Looked up from germline, CDR1 is KGHSH and CDR2 is LQKENI. The CDR3 is made up of 14 amino acids. The CDR3 sequence is CASSPGGTSEKLFF. DNA of the CDR3: TGTGCCAGCTCACCCGGAGGCACATCCGAAAAACTGTTTTTT.

This chain's CDR3 is CASSKGLAGSLSYNEQFF. The CDR3 DNA follows: TGTGCCAGCAGTAAGGGACTAGCGGGATCCCTTTCCTACAATGAGCAGTTCTTC. This chain uses TRBV6-4 with TRBJ2-1; 13 nucleotides agree with TRBD2. The CDR3 is 18 amino acids. Looked up from germline, CDR1 is MRHNA and CDR2 is SNTAGT. V lost 5 bases to trimming and J lost 1 base; unmatched junction nucleotides: 8.

The genes are TRBV9 and TRBJ2-2; TRBD2 might be the D (7 bases). Germline loops: CDR1 SGDLS, CDR2 YYNGEE. Trimming stripped 1 base from V and 4 bases from J, with 20 bases between. The CDR3 consists of 18 residues. The CDR3 DNA follows: TGTGCCAGCAGCGTAACGTCGGGGGGCGGGAGAGTCACCGGGGAGCTGTTTTTT. Its protein product is CASSVTSGGGRVTGELFF.

This chain links TRBV28 with TRBJ1-2; the D gene is possibly TRBD1 (5 bases). The germline V gene encodes CDR1 MDHEN and CDR2 SYDVKM. This CDR3 comprises 12 residues. The V and J ends lost 8 bases and 6 bases respectively, with 13 bases between them. This CDR3 is CASSGGTDGYTF. The CDR3 DNA is TGTGCCAGCTCGGGGGGTACCGATGGCTACACCTTC.

This chain uses TRBV5-4 with TRBJ2-2, with a weak D call TRBD1 (6 bases). Trimming removed 0 bases at V and 5 bases at J, with 11 bases between. The CDR3 is 15 amino acids. Per germline, CDR1 SGHNT and CDR2 YYREEE (reference sequence). DNA of the CDR3: TGTGCCAGCAGCTTGGGCAGGGGTATGACCGGGGAGCTGTTTTTT. This gives the protein CASSLGRGMTGELFF.

V and J are TRBV27 and TRBJ1-6; a weak D match, TRBD1 (5 bases). CDR3 length equals 13 residues. With 10 bases removed from V and 4 bases from J, the gap between germline ends came to 11 bases. The germline CDR1 and CDR2 sequences are MNHEY and SMNVEV (reference sequence). CDR3 DNA: TGTGCCACCAGGGCCGGGTATAATTCACCCCTCCACTTT. Its translation is CATRAGYNSPLHF.

This clone was seen only once. The rearrangement uses TRBV19 and TRBJ1-5; TRBD1 matches 7 bases. Germline-derived CDR1 and CDR2 are LNHDA and SQIVND (reference sequence). The CDR3 loop spans 15 amino acids. Trimming took 2 bases from V and 6 from J; bases not matched to a gene: 7. As DNA, the CDR3 is TGTGCCAGTAGTATAAGGGGGACAGTGGGTCAGCCCCAGCATTTT. It yields the protein CASSIRGTVGQPQHF.